The 25 T cell receptor beta chains below all came from one sample that was sequenced in a study of blood T cell repertoires in COVID-19. Assay: immunoSEQ multiplex PCR; the TCRdb copy retains only in-frame clones and omits some. The sample shows about 70,000 clones, 75% to 90% of them seen only once. The sequenced sample consisted of peripheral blood. These receptors all come from a man aged 50 to 60 with acute or convalescent COVID-19.

The J gene is TRBJ1-2, the V gene TRBV29-1; D possibly corresponds to TRBD1 (6 bases). V was trimmed by 0 bases and J by 6 bases, leaving 17 bases between them. The CDR3 runs 15 residues. Germline V gene lookup returns CDR1 SQVTM and CDR2 ANQGSEA. The CDR3 region is CSVEDPPTGLDGYTF. In nucleotides, the CDR3 is TGCAGCGTTGAAGACCCCCCTACAGGGTTGGATGGCTACACCTTC.

V usage is TRBV7-3 and J usage is TRBJ2-1, with D possibly matching TRBD2 (5 bases). V was trimmed by 5 bases and J by 9 bases, leaving 14 bases between them. Germline V CDR1 and CDR2: SGHTA, FQGTGA. The CDR3 is 13 amino acids. CDR3 nucleotides: TGTGCCAGCAGCATAAACGTGGGAGCTGAGCAGTTCTTC. Amino acid sequence: CASSINVGAEQFF.

The rearrangement links TRBV19 to TRBJ2-1, with D maybe TRBD1 (6 bases). This CDR3 contains 15 residues. The ends were cut back, 5 bases at V and 3 bases at J, with 14 bases in the middle. Per germline, CDR1 LNHDA and CDR2 SQIVND (reference sequence). The CDR3 nucleotides read TGTGCCAGTAGTCGACGGACAGTGAGCTACAATGAGCAGTTCTTC. It codes for CASSRRTVSYNEQFF.

The V and J genes are TRBV5-1 and TRBJ2-7; D uncertain. This CDR3 contains 13 residues. From germline, CDR1 is SGHRS and CDR2 YFSETQ. V dropped 2 bases and J dropped 9 bases, with 15 bases sitting between them. The CDR3 DNA reads TGCGCCAGCAGCTTAGTCGACACCCTCGGGCAGTACTTC. Protein sequence: CASSLVDTLGQYF.

V gene TRBV15 combines with J gene TRBJ2-7, with TRBD2 as a possible D gene (6 bases). Per germline, CDR1 LNHNV and CDR2 YYDKDF (reference sequence). CDR3 size: 14 residues. Trimming removed 1 base from V and 5 bases from J, with 12 bases in between. The CDR3 DNA reads as TGTGCCACCAGCAGAGCAAGCGGGCCCCACGAGCAGTACTTC. Translated, it gives CATSRASGPHEQYF.

The genes are TRBV7-9 and TRBJ1-1; D not certain. The length of the CDR3 is 14 residues. Germline loops: CDR1 SEHNR, CDR2 FQNEAQ (reference sequence). V lost 0 bases, J lost 1 base, and 6 bases lay in between. The CDR3 bases are TGTGCCAGCAGCTTAGCGTTTAAGAACACTGAAGCTTTCTTT. As protein: CASSLAFKNTEAFF.

The J gene is TRBJ2-7, the V gene TRBV18; TRBD2 matches at 7 bases. The CDR3 is made up of 13 amino acids. Trimming took 7 bases from V and 2 from J; bases not matched to a gene: 5. CDR1 and CDR2 (germline): KGHSH, LQKENI. The CDR3 sequence is CASLTSSTYEQYF. The CDR3, as DNA: TGTGCCAGCTTGACTAGCTCGACCTACGAGCAGTACTTC.

V usage is TRBV5-8 and J usage is TRBJ1-5, with 8 bases identical to TRBD1. With 1 base clipped from V and 7 bases from J, the junction kept 7 bases outside the gene matches. The CDR3 has 15 amino acids. CDR1 SGHTS and CDR2 YDEGEE come from the germline V gene. The CDR3 nucleotides read TGTGCCAGCAGCTTGAGGGGACAGGTTGGGCAGCCCCAGCATTTT. Translated: CASSLRGQVGQPQHF.

The V call is TRBV19, the J call TRBJ2-5, with 11 bases lining up with TRBD1. The CDR3 totals 15 residues. Per germline, CDR1 LNHDA and CDR2 SQIVND (reference sequence). J was trimmed by 5 bases and V by 5 bases; bases with no gene match: 7. The CDR3 coding sequence is TGTGCCAGTAGTTCCGGGACAGGGGGTATCGAGACCCAGTACTTC. This sequence encodes CASSSGTGGIETQYF.

DNA for the CDR3: TGTGCCAGCAGTCTTACAGGGATGGGACAGCCCCAGCATTTT. Protein sequence: CASSLTGMGQPQHF. The chain combines TRBV6-5 with TRBJ1-5; possible D gene TRBD1, 6 bases. This CDR3 has 14 amino acids. Germline CDR1 MNHEY, CDR2 SVGAGI. V was cut by 5 bases and J by 7 bases, with 15 bases left in between.

This chain connects TRBV29-1 to TRBJ1-2; 9 bases are a match to TRBD1. The CDR3 loop spans 14 amino acids. The germline CDR1 and CDR2 sequences are SQVTM and ANQGSEA. The ends lost 5 bases at V and 4 bases at J; junction bases unmatched: 8. The CDR3: CSVPRDRETYGYTF. CDR3 nucleotide sequence: TGCAGCGTTCCCCGGGACAGGGAGACCTATGGCTACACCTTC. Drawing the rest from reference TRBV29-1 and TRBJ1-2, the complete variable domain is SAVISQKPSRDICQRGTSLTIQCQVDSQVTMMFWYRQQPGQSLTLIATANQGSEATYESGFVIDKFPISRPNLTFSTLTVSNMSPEDSSIYLCSVPRDRETYGYTFGSGTRLTVV.

This clone was counted only a few times. This chain joins TRBV24-1 and TRBJ1-1; the match to TRBD1 covers 7 bases. Unmatched junction bases numbered 10, after V lost 5 bases and J lost 5 bases. Germline assignment: CDR1 KGHDR and CDR2 SFDVKD. This CDR3 comprises 15 residues. CDR3 sequence reads: CATSAPGGFGTEAFF. For the CDR3, the DNA is TGTGCCACCAGTGCCCCAGGGGGGTTCGGGACTGAAGCTTTCTTT.

This clone was seen only a few times. The chain uses TRBV5-1 and TRBJ2-5; 7 nucleotides match TRBD1. Per the germline V gene, CDR1 is SGHRS and CDR2 is YFSETQ. This CDR3 is built from 14 residues. V trimming: 4 bases; J trimming: 3 bases; junction bases outside the gene matches: 6. This CDR3 is CASSTGQNEETQYF. CDR3 nucleotides: TGCGCCAGCAGCACGGGACAGAATGAAGAGACCCAGTACTTC.

The genes are TRBV11-3 and TRBJ1-2; D is unresolved. Trimming left V 3 bases short and J 7 bases short, with 9 bases between. CDR1 and CDR2 from the germline V gene are SGHNT and YENEEA. CDR3 length equals 12 residues. The DNA of the CDR3 is TGTGCCAGCAGCTTGCGGGGTCGTGGCTACACCTTC. Protein sequence: CASSLRGRGYTF.

This clone was detected a few times. V and J are TRBV28 and TRBJ2-7; 10 nucleotides agree with TRBD2. Germline assignment: CDR1 MDHEN and CDR2 SYDVKM. The CDR3 covers 15 residues. After removal of 3 bases from V and 2 bases from J, the junction contained 4 bases not matched to a gene. Here the CDR3 reads CASSFVAGGPYEQYF. The CDR3 bases are TGTGCCAGCAGTTTTGTAGCGGGAGGACCCTACGAGCAGTACTTC.

The gene calls are TRBV7-2 and TRBJ1-4; 9 bases are a match to TRBD1. After removal of 3 bases from V and 8 bases from J, the junction contained 10 bases not matched to a gene. The CDR3 runs to 16 residues. CDR1 and CDR2 (germline): SGHTA, FQGNSA. The CDR3 here is CASSFVPGQGGEKLFF. The CDR3 DNA sequence: TGTGCCAGCAGCTTTGTTCCGGGACAGGGAGGGGAAAAACTGTTTTTT.

This chain joins TRBV7-9 and TRBJ2-1; no clear D gene. There are 15 residues in the CDR3. V was shortened by 0 bases and J by 2 bases, with 8 bases between the two germline ends. In germline, CDR1 is SEHNR, CDR2 FQNEAQ (reference sequence). The DNA of the CDR3 is TGTGCCAGCAGCTTAGCCGTCTTCCCCTACAATGAGCAGTTCTTC. This codes for CASSLAVFPYNEQFF. The full variable domain, rest sourced from reference TRBV7-9 and TRBJ2-1, is DTGVSQNPRHKITKRGQNVTFRCDPISEHNRLYWYRQTLGQGPEFLTYFQNEAQLEKSRLLSDRFSAERPKGSFSTLEIQRTEQGDSAMYLCASSLAVFPYNEQFFGPGTRLTVL.

This clone has only a few counts. The chain employs TRBV28 and TRBJ2-1; TRBD2 is a possible D gene (5 bases). The germline V gene has CDR1 MDHEN and CDR2 SYDVKM. This CDR3 has 14 amino acids. V shed 2 bases and J shed 12 bases, with 17 bases lying between them. CDR3 sequence: CASSLGDGVRGQFF. CDR3 bases: TGTGCCAGCAGTTTAGGTGATGGGGTCCGGGGGCAGTTCTTC.

The genes are TRBV10-2 and TRBJ2-3; possibly TRBD2 for D (6 bases). Trimming stripped 10 bases from V and 9 bases from J, with 17 bases between. Germline V CDR1 and CDR2: WSHSY, SAAADI. The CDR3 is made up of 12 amino acids. In DNA, the CDR3 is TGCGCCACCGCCCGAGGGGACTCGACGCAGTATTTT. Translating it yields CATARGDSTQYF.

This chain joins TRBV11-3 and TRBJ2-2; 10 nucleotides agree with TRBD2. This CDR3 spans 18 amino acids. V shed 3 bases and J 0 bases; nucleotides not matched to a gene: 7. Germline V gene data show CDR1 as SGHNT and CDR2 as YENEEA. The CDR3 sequence is CASSFTSGKTTNTGELFF. The CDR3 DNA follows: TGTGCCAGCAGCTTCACTAGCGGGAAGACCACGAACACCGGGGAGCTGTTTTTT.

The chain couples TRBV28 to TRBJ2-1; 9 bases agree with TRBD1. J lost 9 bases, V lost 4 bases, and 22 bases had no gene match. The CDR3 spans 19 residues. In germline, CDR1 is MDHEN, CDR2 SYDVKM. This CDR3 is CASSSSPGTGIGNIGEQFF. For the CDR3, the DNA is TGTGCCAGCAGTTCGAGTCCCGGGACAGGGATCGGTAACATTGGTGAGCAGTTCTTC.

The chain has TRBV6-5 and TRBJ1-2; TRBD1 is a possible D gene (5 bases). Trimming shortened V by 4 bases and J by 4 bases, and 13 bases separated the two germline ends. Per the germline V gene, CDR1 is MNHEY and CDR2 is SVGAGI. CDR3 length: 14 residues. CDR3 loop: CASSSNRLAYGYTF. The CDR3 coding sequence is TGTGCCAGCAGTTCGAACAGGCTGGCCTATGGCTACACCTTC.

J is TRBJ2-2 and V is TRBV11-3; 7 nucleotides agree with TRBD1. The CDR3 runs 16 residues. With 2 bases clipped from V and 0 bases from J, the junction kept 3 bases outside the gene matches. CDR1 and CDR2 from the germline V gene are SGHNT and YENEEA. The CDR3 protein is CASSLLRGPNTGELFF. The CDR3 DNA is TGTGCCAGCAGCTTATTGAGGGGGCCGAACACCGGGGAGCTGTTTTTT. Using reference TRBV11-3 and TRBJ2-2 for the parts outside the CDR3, the full variable domain is EAGVVQSPRYKIIEKKQPVAFWCNPISGHNTLYWYLQNLGQGPELLIRYENEEAVDDSQLPKDRFSAERLKGVDSTLKIQPAELGDSAVYLCASSLLRGPNTGELFFGEGSRLTVL.

V usage is TRBV6-2 or TRBV6-3 and J usage is TRBJ2-3, with 9 nucleotides matching TRBD1. The ends lost 6 bases at V and 6 bases at J; junction bases unmatched: 10. This CDR3 is built from 15 residues. Germline V CDR1 and CDR2: MNHEY, SVGEGT. CDR3 residues: CASSHRDRAGDTQYF. DNA of the CDR3: TGTGCCAGCAGCCACCGGGACAGGGCCGGGGATACGCAGTATTTT.

The V and J genes are TRBV7-8 and TRBJ2-5; TRBD1 might be the D (6 bases). Trimming removed 8 bases from V and 5 bases from J, with 15 bases in between. The CDR3 covers 13 residues. The V gene's germline CDR1 is SGHVS and CDR2 FQNEAQ. Here the CDR3 reads CASGGTGTETQYF. The CDR3 DNA sequence: TGTGCCAGCGGGGGAACAGGGACGGAGACCCAGTACTTC.